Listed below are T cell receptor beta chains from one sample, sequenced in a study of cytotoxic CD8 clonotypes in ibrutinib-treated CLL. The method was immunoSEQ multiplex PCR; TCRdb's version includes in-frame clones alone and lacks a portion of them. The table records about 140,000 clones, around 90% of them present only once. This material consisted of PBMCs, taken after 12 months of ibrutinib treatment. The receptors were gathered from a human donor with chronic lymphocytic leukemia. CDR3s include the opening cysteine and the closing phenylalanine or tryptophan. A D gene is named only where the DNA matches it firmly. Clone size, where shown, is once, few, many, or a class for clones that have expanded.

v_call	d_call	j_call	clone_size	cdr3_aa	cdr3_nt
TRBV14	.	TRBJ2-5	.	CASSQVGETQYF	TGTGCCAGCAGCCAAGTAGGGGAGACCCAGTACTTC
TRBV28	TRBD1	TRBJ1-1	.	CAIRTGSINTEAFF	TGTGCCATAAGGACAGGCAGTATCAACACTGAAGCTTTCTTT
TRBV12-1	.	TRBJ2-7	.	CASRLNTGLAYYEQYF	TGTGCCAGCAGGTTGAACACGGGACTAGCCTATTACGAGCAGTACTTC
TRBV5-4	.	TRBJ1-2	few	CASSLNYGYTF	TGTGCCAGCAGCTTGAACTATGGCTACACCTTC
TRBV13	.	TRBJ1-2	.	CASCPREFGAPCHGYTF	TGTGCCAGCTGTCCACGCGAGTTCGGGGCGCCTTGCCATGGCTACACCTTC
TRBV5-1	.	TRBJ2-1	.	CASSLEDKRGKEQFF	TGCGCCAGCAGCTTGGAGGATAAGAGGGGAAAAGAGCAGTTCTTC
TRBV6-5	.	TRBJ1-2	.	CASSLDSHYGYTF	TGTGCCAGCAGCCTAGACAGTCACTATGGCTACACCTTC
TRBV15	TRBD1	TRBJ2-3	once	CATSRDGNRGPTDTQYF	TGTGCCACCAGCAGAGATGGCAACAGGGGGCCCACAGATACGCAGTATTTT
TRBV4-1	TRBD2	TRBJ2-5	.	CASSQDKASGGIQETQYF	TGCGCCAGCAGCCAAGATAAAGCTAGCGGGGGAATTCAAGAGACCCAGTACTTC
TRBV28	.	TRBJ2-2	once	CASSFPRMDTGELFF	TGTGCCAGCAGTTTCCCCCGTATGGACACCGGGGAGCTGTTTTTT
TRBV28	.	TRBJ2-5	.	CASSLREETQYF	TGTGCCAGCAGTTTAAGGGAAGAGACCCAGTACTTC
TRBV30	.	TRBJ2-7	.	CAWSVSGYGEQYF	TGTGCCTGGAGTGTTAGTGGCTATGGCGAGCAGTACTTC
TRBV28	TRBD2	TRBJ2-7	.	CASTKGTSGTHNEQYF	TGTGCCAGCACCAAAGGGACTAGCGGGACGCACAACGAGCAGTACTTC
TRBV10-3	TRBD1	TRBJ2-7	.	CAINTQGAEQYF	TGTGCCATCAATACACAGGGGGCCGAGCAGTACTTC
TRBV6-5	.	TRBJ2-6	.	CASSYEGTGANVLTF	TGTGCCAGCAGTTATGAGGGAACTGGGGCCAACGTCCTGACTTTC
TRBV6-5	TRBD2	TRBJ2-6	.	CASSLTSGSGANVLTF	TGTGCCAGCAGTTTGACTAGCGGCTCTGGGGCCAACGTCCTGACTTTC
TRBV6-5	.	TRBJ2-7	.	CASSYGGTGLSKQYF	TGTGCCAGCAGCTACGGGGGGACAGGCCTCAGCAAGCAGTACTTC
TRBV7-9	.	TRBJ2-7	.	CASSSWVSAPYEQYF	TGTGCCAGCAGCTCATGGGTCTCAGCCCCCTACGAGCAGTACTTC
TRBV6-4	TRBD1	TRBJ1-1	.	CASRIPGQDTEAFF	TGTGCCAGCAGGATCCCGGGACAGGACACTGAAGCTTTCTTT
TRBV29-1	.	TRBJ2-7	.	CSSRDDASYEQYF	TGCAGCTCCCGGGACGACGCGTCCTACGAGCAGTACTTC
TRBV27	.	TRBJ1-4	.	CASSYSQGQGNEKLFF	TGTGCCAGCAGTTATAGCCAAGGGCAGGGGAATGAAAAACTGTTTTTT
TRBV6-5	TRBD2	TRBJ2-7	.	CASSYGWREWEQYF	TGTGCCAGCAGTTACGGCTGGCGGGAGTGGGAGCAGTACTTC
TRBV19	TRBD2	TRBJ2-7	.	CASSGAGGPYEQYF	TGTGCCAGTAGTGGGGCGGGAGGACCCTACGAGCAGTACTTC
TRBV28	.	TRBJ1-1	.	CASSSSFTEAFF	TGTGCCAGCAGTTCGAGTTTCACTGAAGCTTTCTTT
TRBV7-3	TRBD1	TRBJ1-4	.	CASSLLGQGYEKLFF	TGTGCCAGCAGCTTACTGGGACAGGGGTATGAAAAACTGTTTTTT
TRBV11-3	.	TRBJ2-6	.	CASSLDGAGANVLTF	TGTGCCAGCAGCTTAGACGGGGCAGGGGCCAACGTCCTGACTTTC
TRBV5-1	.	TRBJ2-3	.	CASSLGGLTDTQYF	TGCGCCAGCAGCTTGGGCGGTCTCACAGATACGCAGTATTTT
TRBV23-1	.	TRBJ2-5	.	CASSQCKGKETQYF	TGCGCCAGCAGTCAATGTAAGGGAAAAGAGACCCAGTACTTC
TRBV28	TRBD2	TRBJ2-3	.	CASSVDTALAGVTDTQYF	TGTGCCAGCAGTGTAGATACGGCCCTAGCGGGAGTTACAGATACGCAGTATTTT
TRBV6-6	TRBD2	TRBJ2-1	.	CASSWEGGLGYNEQFF	TGTGCCAGCAGTTGGGAAGGGGGACTAGGCTACAATGAGCAGTTCTTC
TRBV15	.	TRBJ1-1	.	CATSPSGGGVTEAFF	TGTGCCACCAGTCCGAGCGGGGGTGGGGTCACTGAAGCTTTCTTT